These T cell receptor beta chains were read from a single sample in a study of cytomegalovirus exposure and HLA in healthy donors. TCRdb's table, derived via immunoSEQ multiplex PCR, lists solely in-frame clones and lacks some. The sample has 150,000 to 200,000 clones, approximately 88% seen once. The specimen sequenced was PBMCs. These receptors all come from a woman aged 18-29 years in good health and CMV-seronegative. The CDR3 runs from the conserved cysteine through the conserved F or W. D genes are given only for firm matches. For some rows the clone size is stated as once, few or many, or as a class when expanded; others skip it.

j_gene: TRBJ2-7
d_gene: TRBD2
v_gene: TRBV30
abundance: NA
CDR3nt: TGTGCCTGGAGTGGGGGGGGGTCATCCTACGAGCAGTACTTC
CDR3aa: CAWSGGGSSYEQYF

j_gene: TRBJ2-6
d_gene: TRBD1
v_gene: TRBV5-1
abundance: NA
CDR3nt: TGCGCCAGCAGCTCCACGGACAGGGGACGGGGGGCCAACGGCCTGACTTTC
CDR3aa: CASSSTDRGRGANGLTF

j_gene: TRBJ1-4
d_gene: TRBD1
v_gene: TRBV6-1
abundance: NA
CDR3nt: TGTGCCAGCAGTAGGACAGGGCCTAATGAAAAACTGTTTTTT
CDR3aa: CASSRTGPNEKLFF

j_gene: TRBJ1-2
d_gene: NA
v_gene: TRBV7-8
abundance: few
CDR3nt: TGTGCCAGCAGCGCCTGGGGGTCGGGGGGATATGGCTACACCTTC
CDR3aa: CASSAWGSGGYGYTF

j_gene: TRBJ1-2
d_gene: NA
v_gene: TRBV6-1
abundance: NA
CDR3nt: TGTGCCAGCAGTGATTCACAGGGTGGCTATGGCTACACCTTC
CDR3aa: CASSDSQGGYGYTF

j_gene: TRBJ1-5
d_gene: NA
v_gene: TRBV19
abundance: NA
CDR3nt: TGTGCCAGTAGCCCCCCCCATCTCAGTCCTCAGCCCCAGCATTTT
CDR3aa: CASSPPHLSPQPQHF

j_gene: TRBJ2-5
d_gene: NA
v_gene: TRBV11-3
abundance: NA
CDR3nt: TGTGCCAGCAGCCGGACAGAGCAAGAGACCCAGTACTTC
CDR3aa: CASSRTEQETQYF

j_gene: TRBJ1-5
d_gene: NA
v_gene: TRBV28
abundance: once
CDR3nt: TGTGCCAGCAGACCCGGGGGAGGGTCCTATAGCAATCAGCCCCAGCATTTT
CDR3aa: CASRPGGGSYSNQPQHF

j_gene: TRBJ1-1
d_gene: TRBD1
v_gene: TRBV7-9
abundance: NA
CDR3nt: TGTGCCAGCAGCGCGGACAGGGTAGACACTGAAGCTTTCTTT
CDR3aa: CASSADRVDTEAFF

j_gene: TRBJ2-3
d_gene: TRBD2
v_gene: TRBV15
abundance: NA
CDR3nt: TGTGCCACCAGCCGGGGGGGGGCGGGGGATACGCAGTATTTT
CDR3aa: CATSRGGAGDTQYF

j_gene: TRBJ2-6
d_gene: NA
v_gene: TRBV5-1
abundance: NA
CDR3nt: TGCGCCAGCAGCTTCTGGGCCTCTGGGGCCAACGTCCTGACTTTC
CDR3aa: CASSFWASGANVLTF

j_gene: TRBJ1-5
d_gene: TRBD1
v_gene: TRBV19
abundance: NA
CDR3nt: TGTGCCAGTAGTCCCAAGGACAGGGGATATAGCAATCAGCCCCAGCATTTT
CDR3aa: CASSPKDRGYSNQPQHF

j_gene: TRBJ2-1
d_gene: TRBD2
v_gene: TRBV2
abundance: NA
CDR3nt: TGTGCCAGCAGTACCCTGCTAGCGGGGGGGAGCAATGAGCAGTTCTTC
CDR3aa: CASSTLLAGGSNEQFF

j_gene: TRBJ2-7
d_gene: TRBD1
v_gene: TRBV5-8
abundance: NA
CDR3nt: TGTGCCAGCAGCCGCAGGGGACAGGGGCTCTACGAGCAGTACTTC
CDR3aa: CASSRRGQGLYEQYF

j_gene: TRBJ2-3
d_gene: NA
v_gene: TRBV19
abundance: few
CDR3nt: TGTGCCAGTAGTATAGCGGGCACAGATACGCAGTATTTT
CDR3aa: CASSIAGTDTQYF

j_gene: TRBJ2-7
d_gene: NA
v_gene: TRBV12-5
abundance: NA
CDR3nt: TGTGCTAGTGGTTTGGCGGCTAGGAACGAGCAGTACTTC
CDR3aa: CASGLAARNEQYF

j_gene: TRBJ2-2
d_gene: NA
v_gene: TRBV7-9
abundance: few
CDR3nt: TGTGCCAGCAGCTCGAGGGCCGGGGAGCTGTTTTTT
CDR3aa: CASSSRAGELFF

j_gene: TRBJ2-3
d_gene: NA
v_gene: TRBV5-4
abundance: NA
CDR3nt: TGTGCCAGCAGCTTGCGGTGGCTAGCAGGTACCACAGATACGCAGTATTTT
CDR3aa: CASSLRWLAGTTDTQYF

j_gene: TRBJ2-5
d_gene: NA
v_gene: TRBV10-2
abundance: NA
CDR3nt: TGCGCCAGCGCCTTGGGGGGGGCGGAGCAGTACTTC
CDR3aa: CASALGGAEQYF

j_gene: TRBJ1-3
d_gene: NA
v_gene: TRBV6-5
abundance: NA
CDR3nt: TGTGCCAGCAGTAAACAGGGACGAAACACCATATATTTT
CDR3aa: CASSKQGRNTIYF

j_gene: TRBJ2-1
d_gene: NA
v_gene: TRBV6-5
abundance: NA
CDR3nt: TGTGCCAGCAGTTCCCTGGAGTCCTCCTACAATGAGCAGTTCTTC
CDR3aa: CASSSLESSYNEQFF

j_gene: TRBJ2-1
d_gene: NA
v_gene: TRBV9
abundance: NA
CDR3nt: TGTGCCAGCAGCGGCGACTCTGGTGAGCAGTTCTTC
CDR3aa: CASSGDSGEQFF

j_gene: TRBJ1-2
d_gene: TRBD1
v_gene: TRBV7-9
abundance: once
CDR3nt: TGTTCCAGCAGCTTCGGGGACAGTGGGTTTAACTATGGCTACACCTTC
CDR3aa: CSSSFGDSGFNYGYTF

j_gene: TRBJ2-7
d_gene: TRBD1
v_gene: TRBV28
abundance: NA
CDR3nt: TGTGCCAGCAGTTTACGGCCCAGGGGGCCGGGCGAGCAGTACTTC
CDR3aa: CASSLRPRGPGEQYF

j_gene: TRBJ2-5
d_gene: NA
v_gene: TRBV14
abundance: once
CDR3nt: TGTGCCAGCAGCCAGGAAAGGGCGGGGGCCCAAGAGACCCAGTACTTC
CDR3aa: CASSQERAGAQETQYF

j_gene: TRBJ1-1
d_gene: NA
v_gene: TRBV6-5
abundance: NA
CDR3nt: TGTGCCAGCAGTTACGATTCCAGGCCGAACACTGAAGCTTTCTTT
CDR3aa: CASSYDSRPNTEAFF

j_gene: TRBJ1-1
d_gene: NA
v_gene: TRBV27
abundance: once
CDR3nt: TGTGCCAGCAGCCTGACTGCGAACACTGAAGCTTTCTTT
CDR3aa: CASSLTANTEAFF

j_gene: TRBJ1-2
d_gene: TRBD1
v_gene: TRBV28
abundance: NA
CDR3nt: TGTGCCAGCAGTTTAGACAGGGGAGGCTATGGCTACACCTTC
CDR3aa: CASSLDRGGYGYTF

j_gene: TRBJ1-5
d_gene: NA
v_gene: TRBV7-3
abundance: NA
CDR3nt: TGTGCCAGCCCCCAAGGAGGGAGCAATCAGCCCCAGCATTTT
CDR3aa: CASPQGGSNQPQHF

j_gene: TRBJ2-1
d_gene: NA
v_gene: TRBV6-5
abundance: NA
CDR3nt: TGTGCCAGCAGGAATTACAGGGAACCCAATGAGCAGTTCTTC
CDR3aa: CASRNYREPNEQFF

j_gene: TRBJ2-1
d_gene: NA
v_gene: TRBV30
abundance: NA
CDR3nt: TGTGCCTGGGACCGGGGATACAATGAGCAGTTCTTC
CDR3aa: CAWDRGYNEQFF

j_gene: TRBJ1-1
d_gene: NA
v_gene: TRBV6-6
abundance: NA
CDR3nt: TGTGCCAGCAGGGTCGACAGTGAAGCTTTCTTT
CDR3aa: CASRVDSEAFF

j_gene: TRBJ2-4
d_gene: NA
v_gene: TRBV7-2
abundance: NA
CDR3nt: TGTGCCAGCAGCTCCGGACAGACCGAAAACATTCAGTACTTC
CDR3aa: CASSSGQTENIQYF

j_gene: TRBJ2-7
d_gene: TRBD1
v_gene: TRBV6-5
abundance: NA
CDR3nt: TGTGCCAGCCAAACCGGGACAGGGCGTAGCGAGCAGTACTTC
CDR3aa: CASQTGTGRSEQYF

j_gene: TRBJ1-5
d_gene: NA
v_gene: TRBV2
abundance: NA
CDR3nt: TGTGCCAGCAGTCCTACAGGGTGGAATCAGCCCCAGCATTTT
CDR3aa: CASSPTGWNQPQHF

j_gene: TRBJ1-3
d_gene: NA
v_gene: TRBV4-1
abundance: NA
CDR3nt: TGCGCCAGCAGCCAAGAACCCGGGTCGAGCCACACCATATATTTT
CDR3aa: CASSQEPGSSHTIYF

j_gene: TRBJ1-1
d_gene: TRBD1
v_gene: TRBV7-9
abundance: NA
CDR3nt: TGTTCCAGCAGTACCATCCGTCCGGACAGGCTGAACACTGAAGCTTTCTTT
CDR3aa: CSSSTIRPDRLNTEAFF

j_gene: TRBJ1-5
d_gene: TRBD1
v_gene: TRBV19
abundance: NA
CDR3nt: TGTGCCACTAAACCGGGACAGGGCAATCAGCCCCAGCATTTT
CDR3aa: CATKPGQGNQPQHF

j_gene: TRBJ2-4
d_gene: TRBD2
v_gene: TRBV5-1
abundance: NA
CDR3nt: TGCGCCAGCAGCTTGGGAAGCGGGGGGGCCAAAAACATTCAGTACTTC
CDR3aa: CASSLGSGGAKNIQYF

j_gene: TRBJ1-5
d_gene: NA
v_gene: TRBV15
abundance: NA
CDR3nt: TGTGCCACCTCTAGGGGGAATGTCGGTCAGCCCCAGCATTTT
CDR3aa: CATSRGNVGQPQHF

j_gene: TRBJ2-1
d_gene: NA
v_gene: TRBV2
abundance: NA
CDR3nt: TGTGCCAGCAGATACACAGGGACTGAGCAGTTCTTC
CDR3aa: CASRYTGTEQFF

j_gene: TRBJ2-7
d_gene: NA
v_gene: TRBV5-1
abundance: NA
CDR3nt: TGCGCCAGCAGCTTGTCCGGGGGGCCCGGCTCCTACGAGCAGTACTTC
CDR3aa: CASSLSGGPGSYEQYF